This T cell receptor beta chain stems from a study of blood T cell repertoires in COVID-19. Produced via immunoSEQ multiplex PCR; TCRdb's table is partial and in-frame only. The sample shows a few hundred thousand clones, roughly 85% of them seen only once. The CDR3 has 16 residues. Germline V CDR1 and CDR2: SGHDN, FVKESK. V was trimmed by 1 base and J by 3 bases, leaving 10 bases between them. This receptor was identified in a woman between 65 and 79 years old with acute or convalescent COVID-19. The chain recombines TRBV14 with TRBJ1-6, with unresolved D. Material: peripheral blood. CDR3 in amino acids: CASSQARGNYNSPLHF. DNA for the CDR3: TGTGCCAGCAGCCAAGCGCGAGGGAACTATAATTCACCCCTCCACTTT.